One sample yielded the 29 T cell receptor beta chains listed below, sequenced in a study of cytomegalovirus exposure and HLA in healthy donors. In the PCR, 60 Vbeta and 13 Jbeta primers were used. Data came from immunoSEQ multiplex PCR; TCRdb stores just in-frame clones and leaves some out. The sample holds fewer than 250,000 clones, around 75% seen once. Input material: PBMCs. The receptors originated from a woman in her twenties or thirties in good health and CMV-seropositive.

The chain recombines TRBV6-1 with TRBJ2-5; TRBD1 matches at 11 bases. The CDR3 totals 15 residues. CDR1 MNHNS and CDR2 SASEGT come from the germline V gene. V dropped 4 bases and J dropped 4; count of bases not matched to a gene: 5. CDR3 in DNA: TGTGCCAGCAGTGGAGGACAGGGGGCATCAGAGACCCAGTACTTC. Translation gives CASSGGQGASETQYF.

V is TRBV5-1 and J is TRBJ1-1; 9 bases match TRBD1. V dropped 4 bases and J dropped 1; count of bases not matched to a gene: 2. Germline CDR1 SGHRS, CDR2 YFSETQ. The CDR3 consists of 14 residues. CDR3 DNA: TGCGCCAGCAGCCCGGGACAGGGGAACACTGAAGCTTTCTTT. It yields the protein CASSPGQGNTEAFF.

V and J are TRBV9 and TRBJ2-5, with 10 bases identical to TRBD1. V shed 4 bases, J shed 7 bases, and the junction held 7 bases outside the gene matches. Germline assignment: CDR1 SGDLS and CDR2 YYNGEE. The CDR3 contains 14 residues. The CDR3 DNA reads as TGTGCCAGCAGCCCCCCAGGACAGGGGGGGACCCAGTACTTC. Amino acid sequence: CASSPPGQGGTQYF.

J is TRBJ2-7 and V is TRBV11-2; tentatively, D is TRBD1 (6 bases). Trimming stripped 1 base from V and 6 bases from J, with 16 bases between. The germline CDR1 and CDR2 sequences are SGHAT and FQNNGV. The CDR3 consists of 15 residues. CDR3 loop: CASSLVMGRGGEQYF. In nucleotides, the CDR3 is TGTGCCAGCAGCTTAGTAATGGGCAGGGGCGGCGAGCAGTACTTC.

The V gene is TRBV11-2, the J gene TRBJ1-4; maybe TRBD1 (6 bases). The germline V gene encodes CDR1 SGHAT and CDR2 FQNNGV. Trimming left V 1 base short and J 2 bases short, with 11 bases between. CDR3 length: 16 amino acids. CDR3 residues: CASSLGPGQTNEKLFF. CDR3 sequence (DNA): TGTGCCAGCAGCTTAGGCCCCGGACAGACTAATGAAAAACTGTTTTTT.

V is TRBV27 and J is TRBJ1-4; D unresolved. CDR1 MNHEY and CDR2 SMNVEV come from the germline V gene (reference sequence). V was pared by 3 bases and J by 4 bases, with 6 bases between. The length of the CDR3 is 13 residues. The CDR3, as DNA: TGTGCCAGCAGTTTGAGGTTTAATGAAAAACTGTTTTTT. The encoded protein is CASSLRFNEKLFF. Full variable domain (rest looked up from reference TRBV27 and TRBJ1-4): EAQVTQNPRYLITVTGKKLTVTCSQNMNHEYMSWYRQDPGLGLRQIYYSMNVEVTDKGDVPEGYKVSRKEKRNFPLILESPSPNQTSLYFCASSLRFNEKLFFGSGTQLSVL.

The V call is TRBV27, the J call TRBJ2-1, with 9 positions matching TRBD2. The V segment lost 4 bases and the J segment 6 bases; nucleotides outside the gene matches: 10. The germline CDR1 and CDR2 sequences are MNHEY and SMNVEV (reference sequence). This CDR3 is built from 16 residues. The CDR3 reads CASSSVAGVGGNEQFF. As DNA, the CDR3 is TGTGCCAGCAGTTCTGTAGCGGGAGTAGGCGGCAATGAGCAGTTCTTC.

This chain joins TRBV28 and TRBJ2-1, with 9 bases that match TRBD2. J gave up 4 bases and V 7 bases, and 14 bases lay outside the gene matches. The germline V gene encodes CDR1 MDHEN and CDR2 SYDVKM. CDR3 size: 17 residues. DNA for the CDR3: TGTGCCAGCACGGATCGGGCTAGCGGGATTAAATACAATGAGCAGTTCTTC. Encoded protein: CASTDRASGIKYNEQFF.

The V gene is TRBV28, the J gene TRBJ1-5; 9 bases line up with TRBD1. CDR3 length: 16 residues. The J segment lost 6 bases and the V segment lost 4 bases, leaving 10 bases of the junction unmatched. Germline V CDR1 and CDR2: MDHEN, SYDVKM. CDR3 region: CASSSATGGEGQPQHF. CDR3 sequence (DNA): TGTGCCAGCAGTTCAGCTACAGGGGGCGAGGGTCAGCCCCAGCATTTT.

The chain couples TRBV5-1 to TRBJ1-1, with 10 bases lining up with TRBD1. The CDR3 has 16 residues. The V gene end was trimmed by 4 bases and the J gene end by 2 bases; junction bases not matched to a gene: 8. The germline V gene encodes CDR1 SGHRS and CDR2 YFSETQ. CDR3 nucleotides: TGCGCCAGCAGCCCGTCGGGACAGGGGATAAACACTGAAGCTTTCTTT. This codes for CASSPSGQGINTEAFF. The complete variable domain, with remaining parts taken from reference TRBV5-1 and TRBJ1-1, reads KAGVTQTPRYLIKTRGQQVTLSCSPISGHRSVSWYQQTPGQGLQFLFEYFSETQRNKGNFPGRFSGRQFSNSRSEMNVSTLELGDSALYLCASSPSGQGINTEAFFGQGTRLTVV.

The rearrangement joins TRBV28 to TRBJ2-1, with 8 positions matching TRBD1. The CDR3 length is 12 residues. V lost 4 bases to trimming and J lost 14 bases; unmatched junction nucleotides: 7. Germline CDR1 MDHEN, CDR2 SYDVKM. The CDR3 reads CASSSGTGVEFF. In DNA form, the CDR3 reads TGTGCCAGCAGTTCCGGGACAGGCGTTGAGTTCTTC.

The chain uses TRBV6-1 and TRBJ1-4; tentatively, D is TRBD1 (6 bases). Germline lookup yields CDR1 MNHNS and CDR2 SASEGT. Trimming removed 4 bases at V and 7 bases at J, with 16 bases between. The CDR3 spans 15 residues. The CDR3 reads CASSVPTGWVEKLFF. Here the CDR3 DNA reads TGTGCCAGCAGTGTGCCAACAGGGTGGGTTGAAAAACTGTTTTTT.

The CDR3 spells CASSRDSNYGYTF. In DNA form, the CDR3 reads TGTGCCAGCAGCCGGGACAGCAACTATGGCTACACCTTC. This sequence joins TRBV5-8 and TRBJ1-2; 7 bases agree with TRBD1. V lost 4 bases to trimming and J lost 2 bases; unmatched junction nucleotides: 2. CDR3 length equals 13 residues. Germline V lookup: CDR1 SGHTS, CDR2 YDEGEE.

The genes are TRBV7-9 and TRBJ2-3; 11 positions agree with TRBD2. V gave up 5 bases and J gave up 2 bases; unmatched junction bases: 9. Germline V CDR1 and CDR2: SEHNR, FQNEAQ (reference sequence). There are 17 residues in the CDR3. This CDR3 reads CASSHELAGASTDTQYF. CDR3 DNA: TGTGCCAGCAGCCACGAACTAGCGGGAGCCTCCACAGATACGCAGTATTTT.

V is TRBV9 and J is TRBJ1-6, with D possibly being TRBD1 (5 bases). The V gene's germline CDR1 is SGDLS and CDR2 YYNGEE. The CDR3 consists of 15 residues. Trimming took 0 bases from V and 6 from J, leaving 10 bases between them. CDR3 nucleotide sequence: TGTGCCAGCAGCGTAGCTTCAGGGCGTAATTCACCCCTCCACTTT. It translates to CASSVASGRNSPLHF.

The V gene is TRBV6-1, the J gene TRBJ2-1, with D perhaps matching TRBD2 (6 bases). With 4 bases removed from V and 9 bases from J, the gap between germline ends came to 13 bases. Per germline, CDR1 MNHNS and CDR2 SASEGT. CDR3 length: 13 amino acids. CDR3 DNA: TGTGCCAGCAGTGCCCGACTAGAATTTGAGCAGTTCTTC. Its translation: CASSARLEFEQFF.

The chain uses TRBV15 and TRBJ2-5, with no clear D. The J call may be wrong; the DNA end is better matched by TRBJ2-7. The CDR3 is 13 amino acids. Per germline, CDR1 LNHNV and CDR2 YYDKDF (reference sequence). This CDR3 reads CATSRSRPSEQYF. The CDR3 coding sequence is TGTGCCACCAGCAGATCGCGTCCTAGCGAGCAGTACTTC.

This sequence joins TRBV28 and TRBJ2-5; D is ambiguous. Germline CDR1 reads MDHEN; CDR2 reads SYDVKM. This CDR3 region has 11 residues. V was pared by 4 bases and J by 11 bases, with 11 bases between. CDR3 DNA: TGTGCCAGCAGTTGGGCCCCGGCACAGTACTTC. Its protein product is CASSWAPAQYF.

The chain uses TRBV6-6 and TRBJ2-5; TRBD2 is a possible D gene (5 bases). The V end was cut by 2 bases, the J end by 1 base, with 8 bases between. Germline assignment: CDR1 MNHNY and CDR2 SVGAGI (reference sequence). The length of the CDR3 is 14 residues. The CDR3 loop reads CASSYAGLQETQYF. In DNA, the CDR3 is TGTGCCAGCAGTTACGCGGGCCTCCAAGAGACCCAGTACTTC.

The chain carries TRBV6-4 and TRBJ1-1, with 11 bases fitting TRBD1. V trimming: 3 bases; J trimming: 5 bases; junction bases outside the gene matches: 2. CDR3 size: 14 residues. Germline V lookup: CDR1 MRHNA, CDR2 SNTAGT. This chain's CDR3 is CASSEGDRGTEAFF. The CDR3 DNA reads as TGTGCCAGCAGTGAGGGGGACAGGGGGACTGAAGCTTTCTTT.

V gene TRBV28 combines with J gene TRBJ2-7; 7 bases map to TRBD2. The CDR3 totals 14 residues. The germline gives CDR1 MDHEN, CDR2 SYDVKM. V was pared by 1 base and J by 6 bases, with 6 bases of the junction left unmatched. CDR3 sequence (DNA): TGTGCCAGCAGTTTATTGGGAGGGCTCTCCGAGCAGTACTTC. It codes for CASSLLGGLSEQYF.

The rearrangement joins TRBV6-4 to TRBJ1-3; D is perhaps TRBD1 (5 bases). Germline assignment: CDR1 MRHNA and CDR2 SNTAGT. Trimming took off 4 bases at V and 0 bases at J, with 10 bases between the two ends. The CDR3 has 15 residues. Here the CDR3 reads CASSGYRPSGNTIYF. Written as DNA, the CDR3 is TGTGCCAGCAGTGGGTACAGGCCCTCTGGAAACACCATATATTTT.

The J gene is TRBJ2-1, the V gene TRBV7-9; TRBD2 is a possible D gene (6 bases). Germline V lookup: CDR1 SEHNR, CDR2 FQNEAQ (reference sequence). The CDR3 contains 14 residues. Trimming cost V 6 bases and J 8 bases, with 17 bases left between them. CDR3 in DNA: TGTGCCAGCAGGGGGGGATCTGCCAGCCATGAGCAGTTCTTC. Protein sequence: CASRGGSASHEQFF.

V and J are TRBV27 and TRBJ1-2, with D hard to call. V lost 0 bases, J lost 4 bases, and 12 bases lay in between. Per germline, CDR1 MNHEY and CDR2 SMNVEV (reference sequence). The CDR3 spans 15 residues. The CDR3 nucleotides are TGTGCCAGCAGTTTATCCGGCGGATCTCTCTATGGCTACACCTTC. Translation gives CASSLSGGSLYGYTF.

The rearrangement uses TRBV7-9 and TRBJ2-5; 8 bases map to TRBD2. Per germline, CDR1 SEHNR and CDR2 FQNEAQ (reference sequence). With V trimmed by 3 bases and J by 4 bases, 7 bases remained unmatched. The CDR3 loop spans 15 amino acids. The CDR3 DNA reads TGTGCCAGCAGCTTTGGCGGGAGGAGGAGAGAGACCCAGTACTTC. This gives the protein CASSFGGRRRETQYF.

The chain links TRBV27 to TRBJ2-5; D is perhaps TRBD1 (7 bases). Gene TRBJ2-7 matches the end of the DNA better, so the J call may be wrong. This CDR3 spans 14 amino acids. Germline V gives CDR1 MNHEY, CDR2 SMNVEV (reference sequence). CDR3 in amino acids: CAYYGGGASYEQYF. In nucleotides, the CDR3 is TGTGCTTACTACGGAGGGGGCGCAAGCTACGAGCAGTACTTC.

This chain connects TRBV4-2 to TRBJ2-1; 14 bases are a match to TRBD2. Per germline, CDR1 LGHNA and CDR2 YNFKEQ. The CDR3 has 18 amino acids. V was clipped by 4 bases and J by 5 bases; unmatched bases: 10. The CDR3 bases are TGTGCCAGCAGCCCGGGGACTAGCGGGAGCGTAGTAAACAATGAGCAGTTCTTC. This sequence encodes CASSPGTSGSVVNNEQFF.

This chain connects TRBV28 to TRBJ2-3, with 8 bases matching TRBD1. The trim removed 7 bases at V and 4 bases at J, leaving 13 bases unmatched. CDR1 and CDR2 (germline): MDHEN, SYDVKM. The CDR3 runs 16 residues. In DNA, the CDR3 is TGTGCCAGCATCTCCCAGGGGGCCGTGAAGGCAGATACGCAGTATTTT. Its protein is CASISQGAVKADTQYF.

The gene calls are TRBV29-1 and TRBJ1-2, with D perhaps TRBD1 (6 bases). The V end lost 6 bases, the J end lost 2 bases, and 13 bases lay between the germline ends. The CDR3 is 13 amino acids. Looked up from germline, CDR1 is SQVTM and CDR2 is ANQGSEA. The CDR3 spells CSVFRDTNYGYTF. The CDR3 DNA follows: TGCAGCGTCTTCAGGGACACGAACTATGGCTACACCTTC.